The 21 T cell receptor beta chains below all came from one sample that was sequenced in a study of T-cell reconstitution after alpha-beta-depleted transplantation in children. Preparation of the TCRbeta library used unique molecular identifiers. TCRdb called the PCR reads again in MiXCR, with one record for every CDR3 protein. The data contain around 600,000 distinct CDR3 sequences, approximately 16% of them singletons. The input for sequencing was PBMCs from the stem cell graft donor, taken from the stem cell graft. These receptors came from a human donor who donated a stem cell graft to a child with acute myeloid leukemia.

This clonotype was detected only a few times. This chain connects TRBV7-9 to TRBJ2-1; D is undetermined. Trimming took 6 bases from V and 7 from J, leaving 19 bases between them. CDR3 length: 15 amino acids. CDR1 is SEHNR, CDR2 FQNEAQ, per germline (reference sequence). The CDR3 DNA sequence: TGTGCCAGCAGTGAAGACGGCCGGAGTGAAAATGAGCAGTTCTTC. Protein sequence: CASSEDGRSENEQFF.

The rearrangement uses TRBV20-1 and TRBJ1-1, with D perhaps TRBD1 (5 bases). The germline CDR1 and CDR2 sequences are DFQATT and SNEGSKA (reference sequence). The CDR3 has 11 residues. Trimming took 8 bases from V and 6 from J, leaving 13 bases between them. For the CDR3, the DNA is TGCAGTTCCAGGGATGGGGCTGAAGCTTTCTTT. Translating gives CSSRDGAEAFF.

This rearrangement joins TRBV7-9 to TRBJ2-1; perhaps TRBD2 as D (5 bases). The CDR3 extends over 15 amino acids. Trimming removed 6 bases from V and 3 bases from J, with 15 bases in between. The germline CDR1 and CDR2 sequences are SEHNR and FQNEAQ (reference sequence). The CDR3 region has the DNA TGTGCCAGCAGAGGAGGAGTAGGCGTCTACAATGAGCAGTTCTTC. Encoded protein: CASRGGVGVYNEQFF.

In its sample, this clonotype was seen a few times. The CDR3 DNA reads as TGCGCCAGGAACAACAGGGGCGTGGGGTATGGGGCCAACGTCCTGACTTTC. Protein sequence: CARNNRGVGYGANVLTF. The chain links TRBV5-1 to TRBJ2-6; 7 bases are a match to TRBD1. Trimming at V came to 8 bases and at J to 3 bases, leaving 14 bases not matched to a gene. The CDR3 is 17 residues long. Germline loops: CDR1 SGHRS, CDR2 YFSETQ. Full variable domain (missing parts from reference TRBV5-1 and TRBJ2-6): KAGVTQTPRYLIKTRGQQVTLSCSPISGHRSVSWYQQTPGQGLQFLFEYFSETQRNKGNFPGRFSGRQFSNSRSEMNVSTLELGDSALYLCARNNRGVGYGANVLTFGAGSRLTVL.

The gene calls are TRBV20-1 and TRBJ1-1, with D possibly matching TRBD1 (6 bases). Looked up from germline, CDR1 is DFQATT and CDR2 is SNEGSKA (reference sequence). The V and J ends lost 0 bases and 3 bases respectively, with 14 bases between them. The CDR3 is 15 residues long. CDR3 amino acids: CSARDWSSGDTEAFF. The CDR3 bases are TGCAGTGCTAGAGATTGGAGTTCAGGGGACACTGAAGCTTTCTTT.

This clonotype was recorded many times. The rearrangement uses TRBV7-2 and TRBJ1-1; D gene ambiguous. V was cut by 5 bases and J by 0 bases, with 7 bases left in between. The V gene's germline CDR1 is SGHTA and CDR2 FQGNSA. The CDR3 contains 13 residues. The CDR3 sequence is CASSQTLNTEAFF. In DNA, the CDR3 is TGTGCCAGCAGCCAGACGCTGAACACTGAAGCTTTCTTT.

V and J are TRBV7-2 and TRBJ2-1; tentative D call: TRBD2 (7 bases). Germline-derived CDR1 and CDR2 are SGHTA and FQGNSA. The CDR3 contains 16 residues. Trimming pared 1 base from V and 7 bases from J, leaving 17 bases between. CDR3 protein: CASSLGGGDRRNEQFF. CDR3 coding DNA: TGTGCCAGCAGCTTAGGGGGGGGCGATAGGAGGAATGAGCAGTTCTTC.

This clonotype has more than one count but fewer than ten. This sequence joins TRBV7-6 and TRBJ1-1; D is unclear. The V and J ends lost 1 base and 4 bases respectively, with 7 bases between them. Germline V gives CDR1 SGHVS, CDR2 FNYEAQ. CDR3 length: 13 amino acids. The CDR3 loop is CASSLELSTEAFF. The CDR3 nucleotides are TGTGCCAGCAGCTTAGAACTTAGCACTGAAGCTTTCTTT.

The J gene is TRBJ1-1, the V gene TRBV25-1; D is ambiguous. The CDR3 is 15 residues long. V dropped 0 bases and J dropped 1 base, with 9 bases sitting between them. The germline V gene has CDR1 MGHDK and CDR2 SYGVNS. CDR3 protein: CASSEYSYGNTEAFF. CDR3 DNA: TGTGCCAGCAGTGAATATAGTTACGGGAACACTGAAGCTTTCTTT.

The chain has TRBV7-9 and TRBJ2-3, with D perhaps matching TRBD1 (6 bases). This CDR3 comprises 14 residues. Germline V CDR1 and CDR2: SEHNR, FQNEAQ (reference sequence). With 3 bases removed from V and 3 bases from J, the gap between germline ends came to 10 bases. This CDR3 reads CASSFRQGTDTQYF. CDR3 in DNA: TGTGCCAGCAGCTTTAGGCAGGGGACAGATACGCAGTATTTT.

Here the CDR3 reads CASSKDRGNFACEQYF. CDR3 sequence (DNA): TGTGCCAGCAGCAAAGACAGGGGGAATTTCGCTTGCGAGCAGTACTTC. The genes are TRBV21-1 and TRBJ2-7; the listed D gene, TRBD1, was not tested against the DNA. TRBV21-1 constitutes a pseudogene. The CDR3 is 16 amino acids.

The chain links TRBV12-3 or TRBV12-4 to TRBJ1-4; the D gene is possibly TRBD1 (6 bases). The CDR3 extends over 15 amino acids. The germline V and J ends were trimmed by 3 bases and 6 bases, with 14 bases remaining between them. CDR3 nucleotides: TGTGCCAGCAGTTTCGGTACAGGGAGGGATGAAAAACTGTTTTTT. It codes for CASSFGTGRDEKLFF.

This clonotype was counted only a few times. CDR3: CSVEGTGDGRTDTQYF. CDR3 nucleotides: TGCAGCGTTGAAGGGACAGGGGACGGTCGCACAGATACGCAGTATTTT. The genes are TRBV29-1 and TRBJ2-3; 9 nucleotides agree with TRBD1. With 1 base clipped from V and 1 base from J, the junction kept 6 bases outside the gene matches. The CDR3 has 16 residues. Per the germline V gene, CDR1 is SQVTM and CDR2 is ANQGSEA.

This clonotype has just a few counts. V usage is TRBV7-7 and J usage is TRBJ1-1; D possibly corresponds to TRBD1 (5 bases). V was pared by 4 bases and J by 3 bases, with 18 bases between. The V gene's germline CDR1 is SSHAT and CDR2 FNYEAQ (reference sequence). This CDR3 comprises 16 residues. The CDR3, as DNA: TGTGCCAGCAGCTCCCTCGGGATCGGGACGGACACTGAAGCTTTCTTT. Amino acids: CASSSLGIGTDTEAFF.

The chain employs TRBV5-6 and TRBJ2-4, with unresolved D. The germline V gene encodes CDR1 SGHDT and CDR2 YYEEEE. The CDR3 is made up of 14 amino acids. Trimming stripped 5 bases from V and 7 bases from J, with 16 bases between. Here the CDR3 reads CASRLRPTANIQYF. For the CDR3, the DNA is TGTGCCAGCAGGCTCCGGCCCACGGCGAACATTCAGTACTTC.

The chain couples TRBV24-1 to TRBJ1-5; no firm D call. Between the trimmed V and J ends, which lost 4 bases and 8 bases, there was a span of 14 bases. Germline CDR1 reads KGHDR; CDR2 reads SFDVKD. There are 14 residues in the CDR3. The CDR3 is CATSDSDGNEPQHF. Written as DNA, the CDR3 is TGTGCCACCAGTGACTCGGACGGCAACGAGCCCCAGCATTTT.

The chain links TRBV7-9 to TRBJ1-4; D not certain. Germline CDR1 is SEHNR and CDR2 is FQNEAQ (reference sequence). V was shortened by 6 bases and J by 7 bases, with 15 bases between the two germline ends. The CDR3 covers 14 residues. As DNA, the CDR3 is TGTGCCAGCAGTTACATGGGGTTGGGTGAAAAACTGTTTTTT. This encodes CASSYMGLGEKLFF. The complete variable domain, with remaining parts taken from reference TRBV7-9 and TRBJ1-4, reads DTGVSQNPRHKITKRGQNVTFRCDPISEHNRLYWYRQTLGQGPEFLTYFQNEAQLEKSRLLSDRFSAERPKGSFSTLEIQRTEQGDSAMYLCASSYMGLGEKLFFGSGTQLSVL.

This clonotype was detected a few times. The rearrangement uses TRBV6-1 and TRBJ2-4; D is ambiguous. The V gene's germline CDR1 is MNHNS and CDR2 SASEGT. V shed 2 bases and J shed 3 bases, with 11 bases lying between them. This CDR3 region has 15 residues. For the CDR3, the DNA is TGTGCCAGCAGTGAACACGGATGGAGCAAAAACATTCAGTACTTC. Translation: CASSEHGWSKNIQYF.

Ten or more counts support this clonotype. The chain carries TRBV7-2 and TRBJ1-2, with TRBD1 identical over 7 bases. The CDR3 has 15 residues. CDR1 SGHTA and CDR2 FQGNSA come from the germline V gene. Unmatched junction bases numbered 6, after V lost 1 base and J lost 4 bases. CDR3 sequence reads: CASSLGKGASYGYTF. In DNA form, the CDR3 reads TGTGCCAGCAGCTTAGGGAAGGGGGCGTCCTATGGCTACACCTTC.

CDR3 in DNA: TGCAGTGCTAAAACAAGAGTGGAGGCTTTCTTT. The encoded protein is CSAKTRVEAFF. The gene calls are TRBV20-1 and TRBJ1-1; D remains unclear. The CDR3 is 11 amino acids. Per germline, CDR1 DFQATT and CDR2 SNEGSKA (reference sequence). Trimming removed 4 bases at V and 11 bases at J, with 14 bases between.

Details on this clonotype: A much larger clone lies one base from this, so it may be a read error. The chain couples TRBV20-1 to TRBJ2-1; 11 bases map to TRBD2. CDR3 length: 14 amino acids. From germline, CDR1 is DFQATT and CDR2 SNEGSKA (reference sequence). The CDR3 DNA is TGCAGGGTCCGGGTAGCGGGGGGGTACAATGAGCAGTTCTTC. Translated, it gives CRVRVAGGYNEQFF.